Presented here are 3 T cell receptor beta chains from one specimen sequenced in a study of blood T cell repertoires in COVID-19 (dated by TCRdb to the early 2020s). Library preparation was by the immunoSEQ multiplex PCR assay. In TCRdb, the immuneACCESS table is reduced to in-frame sequences with V and J assigned. These tables do not hold every clone; where another copy was compared, an unresolved V gene accounts for under half, and the others remain unexplained. The sample has roughly 520,000 clones on record, roughly 90% of them singletons. Of the sample, 1.5% to 2% falls within the top ten clones. Sequencing input: PBMCs or T cells enriched from blood (not recorded which). The receptors shown here come from a woman aged 40 to 55 who had recovered from COVID-19.

The V and J genes are TRBV5-1 and TRBJ2-7; TRBD1 aligns across 7 bases. J gave up 6 bases and V 5 bases, and 14 bases lay outside the gene matches. CDR1 and CDR2 from the germline V gene are SGHRS and YFSETQ. The CDR3 runs to 15 residues. The CDR3 reads CASRWQGEPPSEQYF. The DNA for the CDR3 is TGCGCCAGCAGATGGCAGGGGGAGCCCCCTTCCGAGCAGTACTTC. The whole variable domain, filled in from reference TRBV5-1 and TRBJ2-7, reads KAGVTQTPRYLIKTRGQQVTLSCSPISGHRSVSWYQQTPGQGLQFLFEYFSETQRNKGNFPGRFSGRQFSNSRSEMNVSTLELGDSALYLCASRWQGEPPSEQYFGPGTRLTVT.

J is TRBJ1-2 and V is TRBV13; 10 bases are shared with TRBD1. The CDR3 extends over 15 amino acids. In germline, CDR1 is PRHDT, CDR2 FYEKMQ (reference sequence). The ends lost 5 bases at V and 7 bases at J; junction bases unmatched: 10. This chain's CDR3 is CASSRQGQGFSGYTF. The CDR3 nucleotides are TGTGCCAGCAGCCGACAGGGACAGGGGTTCTCTGGCTACACCTTC. Variable domain in full (rest from reference TRBV13 and TRBJ1-2): AAGVIQSPRHLIKEKRETATLKCYPIPRHDTVYWYQQGPGQDPQFLISFYEKMQSDKGSIPDRFSAQQFSDYHSELNMSSLELGDSALYFCASSRQGQGFSGYTFGSGTRLTVV.

In this sample, this clone turned up once. The gene calls are TRBV29-1 and TRBJ1-2; TRBD1 matches at 9 bases. V shed 1 base, J shed 6 bases, and the junction held 9 bases outside the gene matches. Looked up from germline, CDR1 is SQVTM and CDR2 is ANQGSEA. This CDR3 comprises 15 residues. The CDR3 region has the DNA TGCAGCGTTGAAGGGAGGGGGACAGGGTCAGATGGCTACACCTTC. The encoded protein is CSVEGRGTGSDGYTF.